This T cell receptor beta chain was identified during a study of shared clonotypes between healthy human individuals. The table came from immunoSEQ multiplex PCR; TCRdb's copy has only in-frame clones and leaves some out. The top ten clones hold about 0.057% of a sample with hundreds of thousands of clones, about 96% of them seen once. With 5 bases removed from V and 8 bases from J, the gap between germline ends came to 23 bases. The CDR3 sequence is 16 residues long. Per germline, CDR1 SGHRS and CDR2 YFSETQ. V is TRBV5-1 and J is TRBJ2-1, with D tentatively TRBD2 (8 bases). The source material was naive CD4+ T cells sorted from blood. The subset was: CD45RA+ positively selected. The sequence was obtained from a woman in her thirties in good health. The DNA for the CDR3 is TGCGCCAGCAGGTATCACGGGACAGCGGGGGTCGATGAGCAGTTCTTC. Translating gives CASRYHGTAGVDEQFF. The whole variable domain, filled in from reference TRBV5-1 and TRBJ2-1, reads KAGVTQTPRYLIKTRGQQVTLSCSPISGHRSVSWYQQTPGQGLQFLFEYFSETQRNKGNFPGRFSGRQFSNSRSEMNVSTLELGDSALYLCASRYHGTAGVDEQFFGPGTRLTVL.